This TCR beta chain was retrieved from a study of blood T cell repertoires in COVID-19. This clone has a single count. Germline lookup yields CDR1 LGHNA and CDR2 YSLEER. V was pared by 2 bases and J by 5 bases, with 7 bases between. The length of the CDR3 is 13 residues. Cohort 3 recovered donors had two negative PCRs, clearance, or symptom resolution. TCRdb keeps only in-frame clones here, not all; method: immunoSEQ multiplex PCR. In the table there are under 250,000 clones, approximately 80% of which are singletons. The chain uses TRBV4-3 and TRBJ1-5, with D unclear. Input material: PBMCs or T cells enriched from blood (not recorded which). This sequence originates from a man aged 55-75 years who had recovered from COVID-19. The CDR3: CASSQSTDQPQHF. CDR3 in DNA: TGCGCCAGCAGCCAAAGCACAGATCAGCCCCAGCATTTT.